The 20 T cell receptor beta chains below were found in one sample sequenced in a study of blood T cell repertoires in COVID-19 (dated by TCRdb to about 2020). Libraries were constructed by the immunoSEQ multiplex PCR assay. Entries here come from immuneACCESS through TCRdb and include only in-frame sequences with V and J called. Some clones fail to appear in such tables; in the studies checked, an unresolved V gene covers under half of the shortfall, and the cause of the remainder is unknown. The sample table contains a few hundred thousand clones; only one count was recorded for approximately 83% of them. 2.1% of the sample rests with the top ten. The source material was peripheral blood. All receptors derive from a woman aged 25-40 years who had recovered from COVID-19.

This clone was seen just once. V is TRBV18 and J is TRBJ2-1, with TRBD2 matching over 12 bases. Germline V gene sequence: CDR1 KGHSH, CDR2 LQKENI. The CDR3 runs 18 residues. V lost 3 bases to trimming and J lost 12 bases; unmatched junction nucleotides: 18. In DNA form, the CDR3 reads TGTGCCAGCTCACCTCGGTCTAGCGGGGGGGCCCGGGTTTTTTTGCAGTTCTTC. Residues: CASSPRSSGGARVFLQFF.

This chain links TRBV6-2 or TRBV6-3 with TRBJ1-1; D uncertain. The V gene's germline CDR1 is MNHEY and CDR2 SVGEGT. This CDR3 region has 15 residues. Trimming stripped 2 bases from V and 3 bases from J, with 13 bases between. CDR3 region: CASSYEKRWDTEAFF. Written as DNA, the CDR3 is TGTGCCAGCAGTTACGAGAAGAGGTGGGACACTGAAGCTTTCTTT.

This chain connects TRBV5-1 to TRBJ1-6, with TRBD1 matching over 8 bases. The CDR3 loop spans 16 amino acids. Germline CDR1 SGHRS, CDR2 YFSETQ. V trimming: 4 bases; J trimming: 7 bases; junction bases outside the gene matches: 10. The CDR3 spells CASSMTGQEKNSPLHF. In DNA form, the CDR3 reads TGCGCCAGCAGCATGACGGGACAGGAGAAAAATTCACCCCTCCACTTT.

This chain uses TRBV29-1 with TRBJ2-7; D is undetermined. The CDR3 has 13 residues. Germline V gives CDR1 SQVTM, CDR2 ANQGSEA. Trimming took 0 bases from V and 7 from J, leaving 13 bases between them. The CDR3 DNA follows: TGCAGCGTTGAAGATCTCGCCTTTCGGGAGCAGTACTTC. Protein: CSVEDLAFREQYF.

V is TRBV11-2 and J is TRBJ2-1; D may be TRBD1 (5 bases). Per germline, CDR1 SGHAT and CDR2 FQNNGV. The V end was cut by 4 bases, the J end by 2 bases, with 18 bases between. This CDR3 is 17 amino acids long. The CDR3 loop is CASSWGPKLGPYNEQFF. The CDR3 region has the DNA TGTGCCAGCAGCTGGGGCCCTAAACTTGGCCCCTACAATGAGCAGTTCTTC.

The CDR3 region is CASSPRTVGNQPQHF. DNA of the CDR3: TGTGCCAGTAGTCCTCGGACAGTGGGCAATCAGCCCCAGCATTTT. The V gene is TRBV19, the J gene TRBJ1-5; a possible D gene is TRBD1 (6 bases). The CDR3 consists of 15 residues. The V and J ends lost 5 bases and 2 bases respectively, with 13 bases between them. CDR1 and CDR2 from the germline V gene are LNHDA and SQIVND (reference sequence).

This rearrangement joins TRBV19 to TRBJ1-4; tentative D call: TRBD1 (5 bases). Germline V lookup: CDR1 LNHDA, CDR2 SQIVND (reference sequence). V was cut by 5 bases and J by 3 bases, with 13 bases left in between. This CDR3 contains 15 residues. CDR3 sequence (DNA): TGTGCCAGTAGTCCGGGGGAGGTGGCTAATGAAAAACTGTTTTTT. Protein: CASSPGEVANEKLFF. The full variable domain, in which reference TRBV19 and TRBJ1-4 provide the parts outside the CDR3, is DGGITQSPKYLFRKEGQNVTLSCEQNLNHDAMYWYRQDPGQGLRLIYYSQIVNDFQKGDIAEGYSVSREKKESFPLTVTSAQKNPTAFYLCASSPGEVANEKLFFGSGTQLSVL.

This chain connects TRBV19 to TRBJ1-1, with TRBD1 matching 8 bases. Germline lookup yields CDR1 LNHDA and CDR2 SQIVND (reference sequence). The junction had 6 bases not matched to a gene; V was cut back by 5 bases and J by 4 bases. This CDR3 comprises 14 residues. The CDR3 bases are TGTGCCAGTAGTTCGACGGACAGGGCCACTGAAGCTTTCTTT. It codes for CASSSTDRATEAFF.

This chain connects TRBV10-3 to TRBJ1-5; 8 bases line up with TRBD1. With 7 bases clipped from V and 8 bases from J, the junction kept 7 bases outside the gene matches. Germline lookup yields CDR1 ENHRY and CDR2 SYGVKD. The CDR3 length is 13 residues. CDR3 residues: CAINGGQGEPQHF. CDR3 DNA: TGTGCCATCAATGGCGGACAGGGCGAGCCCCAGCATTTT.

The chain uses TRBV6-5 and TRBJ2-2; no clear D. The CDR3 spans 14 residues. V dropped 5 bases and J dropped 0 bases, with 7 bases sitting between them. Per germline, CDR1 MNHEY and CDR2 SVGAGI. The CDR3 coding sequence is TGTGCCAGCAGTCTAGGCTCGAACACCGGGGAGCTGTTTTTT. Residues: CASSLGSNTGELFF.

The rearrangement joins TRBV5-1 to TRBJ2-2, with D perhaps TRBD2 (5 bases). This CDR3 is built from 16 residues. Germline loops: CDR1 SGHRS, CDR2 YFSETQ. V lost 3 bases to trimming and J lost 4 bases, with 16 bases between them. This CDR3 reads CASSYGVTGSTGELFF. Written as DNA, the CDR3 is TGCGCCAGCAGCTACGGGGTCACGGGGAGCACCGGGGAGCTGTTTTTT.

The chain has TRBV3-1 (or the pseudogene TRBV3-2) and TRBJ2-7, with 8 positions matching TRBD2. From germline, CDR1 is LGHDT and CDR2 YNNKEL (reference sequence). With V trimmed by 0 bases and J by 9 bases, 4 bases remained unmatched. The CDR3 length is 13 residues. The CDR3 sequence is CASSQDRGGRQYF. The CDR3 coding sequence is TGTGCCAGCAGCCAAGATCGGGGGGGCCGGCAGTACTTC.

CDR3 sequence: CASSSLTGSTEAFF. The CDR3 DNA sequence: TGCGCCAGCAGCTCGTTGACAGGGAGTACTGAAGCTTTCTTT. The chain uses TRBV5-1 and TRBJ1-1; TRBD1 aligns across 7 bases. V lost 3 bases to trimming and J lost 5 bases; unmatched junction nucleotides: 7. The CDR3 spans 14 residues. Germline-derived CDR1 and CDR2 are SGHRS and YFSETQ.

The chain carries TRBV11-3 and TRBJ1-1, with 9 positions matching TRBD1. After removal of 5 bases from V and 11 bases from J, the junction contained 18 bases not matched to a gene. The CDR3 contains 16 residues. Germline values: CDR1 SGHNT, CDR2 YENEEA. The CDR3 region is CASSTRTWDRERMAFF. For the CDR3, the DNA is TGTGCCAGCAGCACACGTACTTGGGACAGGGAACGGATGGCTTTCTTT.

There are many counts of this clone. The chain carries TRBV19 and TRBJ2-7; 7 positions match TRBD1. Germline-derived CDR1 and CDR2 are LNHDA and SQIVND (reference sequence). Losses at the gene ends were 3 bases for V and 2 bases for J; bases not matched to a gene: 4. CDR3 size: 14 residues. The CDR3 is CASSMRTGPYEQYF. The DNA of the CDR3 is TGTGCCAGTAGTATGAGGACAGGCCCCTACGAGCAGTACTTC.

The chain joins TRBV19 to TRBJ2-6; D is unclear. Trimming removed 10 bases from V and 2 bases from J, with 12 bases in between. Germline-derived CDR1 and CDR2 are LNHDA and SQIVND (reference sequence). This CDR3 is 14 amino acids long. CDR3: CATSDQAGANVLTF. CDR3 nucleotides: TGTGCCACAAGTGACCAGGCTGGGGCCAACGTCCTGACTTTC.

This rearrangement joins TRBV19 to TRBJ1-3; D ambiguous. Trimming shortened V by 6 bases and J by 0 bases, and 6 bases separated the two germline ends. The length of the CDR3 is 13 residues. Germline loops: CDR1 LNHDA, CDR2 SQIVND (reference sequence). This CDR3 is CASSDYSGNTIYF. CDR3 coding DNA: TGTGCCAGTAGCGACTACTCTGGAAACACCATATATTTT.

This clone was counted a single time. V usage is TRBV4-3 and J usage is TRBJ2-7, with D unclear. The length of the CDR3 is 13 residues. Deletions cut 1 base from V and 2 bases from J, with 6 bases between. Germline loops: CDR1 LGHNA, CDR2 YSLEER. The CDR3 loop is CASSQGATYEQYF. DNA of the CDR3: TGCGCCAGCAGCCAAGGCGCGACCTACGAGCAGTACTTC.

The chain links TRBV23-1 to TRBJ1-1, with TRBD1 matching over 10 bases. TRBV23-1 is an ORF, with its function uncertain. The CDR3 is made up of 17 amino acids. The junction had 13 bases not matched to a gene; V was cut back by 7 bases and J by 2 bases. Here the CDR3 reads CASTNQEGTGDNTEAFF. The CDR3 DNA reads as TGCGCCAGCACCAACCAAGAAGGGACAGGGGATAACACTGAAGCTTTCTTT.

This chain joins TRBV28 and TRBJ2-1; TRBD1 matches 10 bases. The J segment lost 3 bases and the V segment lost 6 bases, leaving 8 bases of the junction unmatched. This CDR3 is built from 16 residues. Germline CDR1 MDHEN, CDR2 SYDVKM. The DNA of the CDR3 is TGTGCCAGCAGGCCCCGACAGGGGGCGGACTACAATGAGCAGTTCTTC. Its protein is CASRPRQGADYNEQFF. The entire variable domain, with the rest obtained from reference TRBV28 and TRBJ2-1, is as follows: DVKVTQSSRYLVKRTGEKVFLECVQDMDHENMFWYRQDPGLGLRLIYFSYDVKMKEKGDIPEGYSVSREKKERFSLILESASTNQTSMYLCASRPRQGADYNEQFFGPGTRLTVL.